This T cell receptor beta chain was documented in a study of T cell repertoires in cytomegalovirus infection. Background on the study: HLA-B-restricted CMV epitopes that are well studied were used alongside recently identified HLA-C-restricted ones. CMV infection and matching HLA type were both indicated by public TCR beta signatures.

TCRdb processed the reads anew with MiXCR; each CDR3 protein has one entry. The sample lists about 270,000 distinct CDR3 sequences; under 25% were seen once. General study results and limits: Within the response measured ex vivo, HLA-C-restricted CMV-specific TCR beta clonotypes were dominant. Carriers of CMV plus the relevant HLA were identified by cumulative public TCR beta family frequency.

This clonotype was found a few times. As yet, its antigen is unknown. The CDR3 is 15 amino acids. Trimming cost V 6 bases and J 6 bases, with 18 bases left between them. CDR1 is ENHRY and CDR2 is SYGVKD in the germline V gene. This chain uses TRBV10-3 with TRBJ2-1; perhaps TRBD2 as D (6 bases). The sample in question was cultured PBMCs, obtained from culture after CMV antigen stimulation. The sequence derives from a human donor in good health (CMV status not recorded). Some clones in this sample may be carry-over from other donors' samples. The CDR3 DNA reads as TGTGCCATCAGAAACGGGAGCCGACAAGTCAATGAGCAGTTCTTC. Protein sequence: CAIRNGSRQVNEQFF.